This T cell receptor (beta chain) was profiled in a study of T cells in Graves' hyperthyroidism and ophthalmopathy. In its sample, this clonotype was seen a few times. RNA transcripts served as the template for amplifying TCR beta CDR3 regions. Carried out on the TCR CDR3, a first-round RT-PCR used the HTBI primer set. A single record per CDR3 protein comes from TCRdb applying MiXCR to the multiplex PCR reads. The sample yields about 700,000 distinct CDR3 sequences, approximately 15% seen once. V was trimmed by 7 bases and J by 2 bases, leaving 18 bases between them. CDR1 and CDR2 from the germline V gene are MNHEY and SVGEGT. The CDR3 covers 15 residues.

The V and J genes are TRBV6-2 or TRBV6-3 and TRBJ2-7; D perhaps matches TRBD2 (6 bases). What was sequenced was blood. This receptor was taken from a young woman with Graves' hyperthyroidism. CDR3 protein: CASNSQGGVPYEQYF. The CDR3 nucleotides read TGTGCCAGCAACTCCCAGGGCGGGGTCCCCTACGAGCAGTACTTC.